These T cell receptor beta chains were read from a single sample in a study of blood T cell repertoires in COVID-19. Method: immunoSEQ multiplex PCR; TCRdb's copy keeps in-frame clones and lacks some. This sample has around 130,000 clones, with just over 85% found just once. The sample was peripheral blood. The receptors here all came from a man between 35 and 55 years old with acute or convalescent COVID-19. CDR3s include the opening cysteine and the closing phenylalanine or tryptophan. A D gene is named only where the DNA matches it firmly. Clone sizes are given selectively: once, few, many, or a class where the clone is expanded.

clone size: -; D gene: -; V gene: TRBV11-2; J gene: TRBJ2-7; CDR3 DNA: TGTGCCAGCAGCTTAGACGGAGGGCTCTACGAGCAGTACTTC; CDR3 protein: CASSLDGGLYEQYF
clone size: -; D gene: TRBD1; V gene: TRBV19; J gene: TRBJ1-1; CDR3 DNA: TGTGCCAGTAGTCCTCAACAGGGGGCGGACACTGAAGCTTTCTTT; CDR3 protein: CASSPQQGADTEAFF
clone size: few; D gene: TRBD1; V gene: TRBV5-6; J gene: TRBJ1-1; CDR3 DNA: TGTGCCAGCAGGGACAGGGGGCTCGTAAGAAACACTGAAGCTTTCTTT; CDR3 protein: CASRDRGLVRNTEAFF
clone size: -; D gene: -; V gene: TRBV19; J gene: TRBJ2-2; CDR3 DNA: TGTGCCAGTAGTATAGTAGGGGCGATCAACACCGGGGAGCTGTTTTTT; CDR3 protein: CASSIVGAINTGELFF
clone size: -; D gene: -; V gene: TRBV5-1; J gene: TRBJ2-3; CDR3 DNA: TGCGCCAGCAGCTACGACTCAGATACGCAGTATTTT; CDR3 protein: CASSYDSDTQYF
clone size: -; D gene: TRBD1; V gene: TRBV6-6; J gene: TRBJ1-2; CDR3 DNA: TGTGCCAGCAGTGGCAGGGGGGCCTATGGCTACACCTTC; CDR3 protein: CASSGRGAYGYTF
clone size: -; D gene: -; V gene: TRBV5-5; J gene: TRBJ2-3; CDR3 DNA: TGTGCCAGCAGCTTGGAGGGGCAGCCCACAGATACGCAGTATTTT; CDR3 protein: CASSLEGQPTDTQYF
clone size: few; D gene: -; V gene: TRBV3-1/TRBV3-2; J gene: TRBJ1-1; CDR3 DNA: TGTGCCAGCAGTCAACAGGGTGGTGGCACTGAAGCTTTCTTT; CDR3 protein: CASSQQGGGTEAFF
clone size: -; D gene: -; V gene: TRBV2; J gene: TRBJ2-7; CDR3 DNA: TGTGCCAGCAGTAGGGGCACACAAGAGCAGTACTTC; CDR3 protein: CASSRGTQEQYF
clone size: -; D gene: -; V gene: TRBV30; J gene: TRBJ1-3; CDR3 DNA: TGTGCCTGGAGTAGAGGTTCCTCTGGAAACACCATATATTTT; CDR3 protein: CAWSRGSSGNTIYF
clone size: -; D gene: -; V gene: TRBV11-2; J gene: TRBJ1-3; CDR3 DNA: TGTGCCAGCAGCTTAACAGGTACCTCTGGAAACACCATATATTTT; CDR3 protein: CASSLTGTSGNTIYF
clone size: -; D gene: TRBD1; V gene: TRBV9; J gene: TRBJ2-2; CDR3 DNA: TGTGCCAGCAGCACTTGGGGACAGGGGAGCACCGGGGAGCTGTTTTTT; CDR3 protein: CASSTWGQGSTGELFF
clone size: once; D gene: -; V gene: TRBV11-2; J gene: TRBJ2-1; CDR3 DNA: TGTGCCAGCAGGATGAGCTCCTACAATGAGCAGTTCTTC; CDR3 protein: CASRMSSYNEQFF
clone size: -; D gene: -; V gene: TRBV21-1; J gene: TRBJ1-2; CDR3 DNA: TGTGCCAGCAGCAAATGCGACAGGGGGACGAACTATGGCTACACCTTC; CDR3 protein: CASSKCDRGTNYGYTF
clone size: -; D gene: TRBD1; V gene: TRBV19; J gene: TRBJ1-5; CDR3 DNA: TGTGCCAGTAGTATAGTCCGGACAGGGAAGAATCAGCCCCAGCATTTT; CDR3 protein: CASSIVRTGKNQPQHF
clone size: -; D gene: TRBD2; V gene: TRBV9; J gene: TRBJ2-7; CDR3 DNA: TGTGCCAGCAGCGCGGGACTAGTAGGTGAGCAGTACTTC; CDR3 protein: CASSAGLVGEQYF
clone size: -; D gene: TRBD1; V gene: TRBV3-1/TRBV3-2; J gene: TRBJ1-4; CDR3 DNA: TGTGCCAGCAGCCTCAGGGGGACTAATGAAAAACTGTTTTTT; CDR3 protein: CASSLRGTNEKLFF
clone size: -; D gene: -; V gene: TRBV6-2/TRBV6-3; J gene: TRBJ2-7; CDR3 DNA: TGTGCCAGCAGTTCGCGTCTCACGCTGAGCTCCTACGAGCAGTACTTC; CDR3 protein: CASSSRLTLSSYEQYF
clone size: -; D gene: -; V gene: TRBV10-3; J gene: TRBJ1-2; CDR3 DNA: TGTGCCATCAGTGAGTCAGGGGGCTATGGCTACACCTTC; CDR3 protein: CAISESGGYGYTF
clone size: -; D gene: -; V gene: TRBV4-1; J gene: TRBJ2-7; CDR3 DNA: TGCGCCAGCAGCCAGTTCCAGGCTACAACCTACGAGCAGTACTTC; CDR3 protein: CASSQFQATTYEQYF
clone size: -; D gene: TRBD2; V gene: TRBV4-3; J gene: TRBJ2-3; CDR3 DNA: TGCGCCAGCAGCCAACGACTAGCGATGGGGGCAGATACGCAGTATTTT; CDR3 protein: CASSQRLAMGADTQYF
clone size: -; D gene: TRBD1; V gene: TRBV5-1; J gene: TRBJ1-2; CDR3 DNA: TGCGCCAGCAGCGACCCCGGGACAGGGTTTCATGGCTACACCTTC; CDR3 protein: CASSDPGTGFHGYTF
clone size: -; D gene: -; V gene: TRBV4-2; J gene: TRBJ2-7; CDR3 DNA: TGTGCCAGCAGCCAAGCGGGTGGCGAGCAGTACTTC; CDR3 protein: CASSQAGGEQYF
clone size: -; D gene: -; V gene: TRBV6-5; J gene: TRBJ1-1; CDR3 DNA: TGTGCCAGCAGTTCACACGGGGTTGCAAACACTGAAGCTTTCTTT; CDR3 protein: CASSSHGVANTEAFF
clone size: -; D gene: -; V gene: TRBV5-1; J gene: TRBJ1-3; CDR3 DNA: TGCGCCAGCAGCTTGGATGGGAGCGCCGGAAACACCATATATTTT; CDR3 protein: CASSLDGSAGNTIYF
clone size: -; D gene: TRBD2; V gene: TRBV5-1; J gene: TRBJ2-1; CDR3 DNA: TGCGCCAGCAGAACAAGCGGGGGGTCCTACAATGAGCAGTTCTTC; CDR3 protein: CASRTSGGSYNEQFF
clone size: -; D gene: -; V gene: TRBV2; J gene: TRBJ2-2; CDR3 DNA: TGTGCCAGCAGTGTAGAACTCAACACCGGGGAGCTGTTTTTT; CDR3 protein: CASSVELNTGELFF
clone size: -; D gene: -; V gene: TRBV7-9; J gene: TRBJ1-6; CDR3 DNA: TGTGCCAGCAGCCCAGGGATTTCACCCCTCCACTTT; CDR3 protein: CASSPGISPLHF
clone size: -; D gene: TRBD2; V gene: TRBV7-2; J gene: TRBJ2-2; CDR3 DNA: TGTGCCAGCAGCTTAGATACTAGCGGGGGCGGGGAGCTGTTTTTT; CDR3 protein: CASSLDTSGGGELFF
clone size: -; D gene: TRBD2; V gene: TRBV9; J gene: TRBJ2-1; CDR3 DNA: TGTGCCAGCAGCGTAGGCCTAATGGCTAGCGGGGGGGACAATGAGCAGTTCTTC; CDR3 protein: CASSVGLMASGGDNEQFF
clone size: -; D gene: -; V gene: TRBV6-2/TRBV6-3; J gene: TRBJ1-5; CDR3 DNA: TGTACCAGCAGTCGGGGAGCCTTTAATCAGCCCCAGCATTTT; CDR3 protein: CTSSRGAFNQPQHF
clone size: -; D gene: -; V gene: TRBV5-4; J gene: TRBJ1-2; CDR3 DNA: TGTGCCAGCAGCTCACAGACTAACTATGGCTACACCTTC; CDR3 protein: CASSSQTNYGYTF
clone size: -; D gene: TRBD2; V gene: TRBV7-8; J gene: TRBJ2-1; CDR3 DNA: TGTGCCAGCAGCTCGCCCGGGACTAGCGTGAATGAGCAGTTCTTC; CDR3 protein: CASSSPGTSVNEQFF
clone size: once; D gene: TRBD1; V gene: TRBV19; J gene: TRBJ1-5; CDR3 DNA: TGTGCCAGTAGTTCACAGGGGTGGAATCAGCCCCAGCATTTT; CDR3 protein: CASSSQGWNQPQHF
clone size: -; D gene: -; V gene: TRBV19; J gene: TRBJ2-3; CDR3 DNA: TGTGCCAGTAGTATTTCTGATACGCAGTATTTT; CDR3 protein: CASSISDTQYF
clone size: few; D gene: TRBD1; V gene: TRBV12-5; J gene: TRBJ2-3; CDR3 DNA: TGTGCTAGTGGCTTTGGGACAGGGGCCGGGGATACGCAGTATTTT; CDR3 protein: CASGFGTGAGDTQYF
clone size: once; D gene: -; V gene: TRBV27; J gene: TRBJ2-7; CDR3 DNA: TGTGCCAGCAGTTTAGGTGGGACAACCTTGGGCGAGCAGTACTTC; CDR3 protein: CASSLGGTTLGEQYF
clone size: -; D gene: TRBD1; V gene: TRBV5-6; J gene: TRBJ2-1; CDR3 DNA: TGTGCCAGCAGCTCGACAGGGGGCCGGGATGAGCAGTTCTTC; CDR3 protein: CASSSTGGRDEQFF
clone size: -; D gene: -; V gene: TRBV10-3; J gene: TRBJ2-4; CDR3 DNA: TGTGCCATCAGTGAGTCGGACAGACAGACCAAAAACATTCAGTACTTC; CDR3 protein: CAISESDRQTKNIQYF
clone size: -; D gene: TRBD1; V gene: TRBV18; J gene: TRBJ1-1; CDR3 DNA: TGTGCCAGCTCACCTCTGGGACAGGGGGACACTGAAGCTTTCTTT; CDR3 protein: CASSPLGQGDTEAFF
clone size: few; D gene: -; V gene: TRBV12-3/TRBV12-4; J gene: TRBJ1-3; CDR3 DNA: TGTGCCAGCAGTTCAACTGGAAACACCATATATTTT; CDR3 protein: CASSSTGNTIYF
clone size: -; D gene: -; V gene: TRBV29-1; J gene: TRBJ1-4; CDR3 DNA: TGCAGCGTTGCTTTAGGGGCAACTAATGAAAAACTGTTTTTT; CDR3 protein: CSVALGATNEKLFF
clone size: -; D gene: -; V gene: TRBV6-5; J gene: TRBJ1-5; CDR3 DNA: TGTGCCAGCAGTACCGGTGCTGGAACTCAGGCCCAGCATTTT; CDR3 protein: CASSTGAGTQAQHF
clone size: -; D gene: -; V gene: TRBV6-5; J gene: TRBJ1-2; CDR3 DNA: TGTGCCACCCAAAACGGGGGTAACTATGGCTACACCTTC; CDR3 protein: CATQNGGNYGYTF
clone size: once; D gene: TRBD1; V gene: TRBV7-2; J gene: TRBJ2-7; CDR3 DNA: TGTGCCAGCAGCTTGGGACAGGGCAACTGGGGTGAGCAGTACTTC; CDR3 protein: CASSLGQGNWGEQYF
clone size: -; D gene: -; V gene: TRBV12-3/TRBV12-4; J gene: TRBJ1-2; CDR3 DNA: TGTGCCAGCAGTCCGCGGATCTATGGCTACACCTTC; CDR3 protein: CASSPRIYGYTF
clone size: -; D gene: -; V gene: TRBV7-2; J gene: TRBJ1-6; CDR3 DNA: TGTGCCAGCAGCTTAAGCAATTCTTCACCCCTCCACTTT; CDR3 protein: CASSLSNSSPLHF
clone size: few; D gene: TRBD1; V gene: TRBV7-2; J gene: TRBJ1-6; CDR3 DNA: TGTGCCAGCAGCTCCCGGACAGGGTTTCAGCCCCTCCACTTT; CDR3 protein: CASSSRTGFQPLHF
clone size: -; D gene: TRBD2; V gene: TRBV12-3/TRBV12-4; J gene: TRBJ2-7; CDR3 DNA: TGTGCCAGCAGTTTCGGGAGGGAAGGCGAGCAGTACTTC; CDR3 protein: CASSFGREGEQYF
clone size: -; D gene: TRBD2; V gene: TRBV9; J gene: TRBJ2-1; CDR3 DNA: TGTGCCAGCAGTTCAGGACTAGCGGGGTGGGATGAGCAGTTCTTC; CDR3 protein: CASSSGLAGWDEQFF
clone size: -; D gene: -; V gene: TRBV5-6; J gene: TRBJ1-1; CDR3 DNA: TGTGCCAGCAGCTCGCGGGGGGTGAACACTGAAGCTTTCTTT; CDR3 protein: CASSSRGVNTEAFF
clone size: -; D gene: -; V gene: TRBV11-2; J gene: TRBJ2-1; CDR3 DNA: TGTGCCAGCAGCTTAGACGGGAGTCAGGGCAATGAGCAGTTCTTC; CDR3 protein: CASSLDGSQGNEQFF
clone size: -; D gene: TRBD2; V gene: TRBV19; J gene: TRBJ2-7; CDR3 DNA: TGTGCCAGTAGTATATGGACTAGCGGGAGTTCGCGATACGAGCAGTACTTC; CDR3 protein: CASSIWTSGSSRYEQYF
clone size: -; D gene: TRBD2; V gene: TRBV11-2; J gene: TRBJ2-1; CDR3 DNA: TGTGCCAGCAGTTCCCCGGGACTAGCGGGGGGGCTGGTACCCATGAGCTCCTACAATGAGCAGTTCTTC; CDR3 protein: CASSSPGLAGGLVPMSSYNEQFF